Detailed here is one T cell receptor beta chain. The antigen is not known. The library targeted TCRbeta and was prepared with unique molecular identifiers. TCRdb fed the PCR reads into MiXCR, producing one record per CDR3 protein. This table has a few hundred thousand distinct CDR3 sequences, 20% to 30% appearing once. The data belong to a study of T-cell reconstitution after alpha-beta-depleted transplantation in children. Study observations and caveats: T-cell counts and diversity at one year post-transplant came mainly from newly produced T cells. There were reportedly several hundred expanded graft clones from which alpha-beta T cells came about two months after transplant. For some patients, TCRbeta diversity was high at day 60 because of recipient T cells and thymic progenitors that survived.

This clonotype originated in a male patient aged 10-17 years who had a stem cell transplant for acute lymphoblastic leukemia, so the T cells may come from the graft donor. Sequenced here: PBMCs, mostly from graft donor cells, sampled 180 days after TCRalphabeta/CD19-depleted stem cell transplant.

Written as DNA, the CDR3 is TGCGCCACCCAGGACCCTAGCGGGAGGGCCTATGAGCAGTTCTTC. It translates to CATQDPSGRAYEQFF. The rearrangement joins TRBV10-2 to TRBJ2-1; 12 bases agree with TRBD2. The germline gives CDR1 WSHSY, CDR2 SAAADI. The CDR3 spans 15 residues. J gave up 8 bases and V 10 bases, and 12 bases lay outside the gene matches.